The TCR beta chain under discussion was sequenced for a study of cytomegalovirus exposure and HLA in healthy donors. Trimming at V came to 2 bases and at J to 9 bases, leaving 8 bases not matched to a gene. This CDR3 region has 14 residues. CDR1 SNHLY and CDR2 FYNNEI come from the germline V gene. In the PCR, 60 Vbeta and 13 Jbeta primers were used. In the original processing: Later, some 75 million unique TCR beta chains were counted in an analysis, and about 10 million of them were shared. The protocol was immunoSEQ multiplex PCR, while the TCRdb copy is restricted to in-frame clones and leaves out a portion. Clone size and the V and J calls come from that table; the DNA yielded D and trimming. The sample has about 170,000 clones; around 62% are singletons.

The TCR originated in a man aged 40-55 years in good health and CMV-seronegative. Sample: PBMCs. The V and J genes are TRBV2 and TRBJ2-7; 9 bases are a match to TRBD1. The CDR3 region has the DNA TGTGCCAGCAGTGAATTCGCTACAGGGGGCGCGCAGTACTTC. Its protein product is CASSEFATGGAQYF.